What follows are 2 T cell receptor beta chains derived from one specimen sequenced in a study of cytomegalovirus exposure and HLA in healthy donors. The primer mix had 60 Vbeta and 13 Jbeta primers. TCRdb's copy holds only in-frame clones and misses some; the assay was immunoSEQ multiplex PCR. The table lists over 140,000 clones, approximately 82% of them singletons. Sequenced sample: PBMCs. All receptors come from a young man in good health and CMV-seropositive.

This clone occurred a few times. The V and J genes are TRBV5-6 and TRBJ2-7, with D perhaps matching TRBD2 (6 bases). V lost 3 bases to trimming and J lost 3 bases, with 13 bases between them. The CDR3 spans 14 residues. CDR1 SGHDT and CDR2 YYEEEE come from the germline V gene. In DNA, the CDR3 is TGTGCCAGCAGCTCAACCGGGAGCGGCTACGAGCAGTACTTC. Translating it yields CASSSTGSGYEQYF. Drawing the rest from reference TRBV5-6 and TRBJ2-7, the complete variable domain is DAGVTQSPTHLIKTRGQQVTLRCSPKSGHDTVSWYQQALGQGPQFIFQYYEEEERQRGNFPDRFSGHQFPNYSSELNVNALLLGDSALYLCASSSTGSGYEQYFGPGTRLTVT.

The chain has TRBV27 and TRBJ2-3; 13 nucleotides line up with TRBD2. This CDR3 is 16 amino acids long. Trimming at V came to 4 bases and at J to 5 bases, leaving 6 bases not matched to a gene. Germline V gene sequence: CDR1 MNHEY, CDR2 SMNVEV (reference sequence). The CDR3 sequence is CASSSGLAGEGDTQYF. CDR3 DNA: TGTGCCAGCAGTTCTGGACTAGCGGGGGAGGGAGATACGCAGTATTTT.